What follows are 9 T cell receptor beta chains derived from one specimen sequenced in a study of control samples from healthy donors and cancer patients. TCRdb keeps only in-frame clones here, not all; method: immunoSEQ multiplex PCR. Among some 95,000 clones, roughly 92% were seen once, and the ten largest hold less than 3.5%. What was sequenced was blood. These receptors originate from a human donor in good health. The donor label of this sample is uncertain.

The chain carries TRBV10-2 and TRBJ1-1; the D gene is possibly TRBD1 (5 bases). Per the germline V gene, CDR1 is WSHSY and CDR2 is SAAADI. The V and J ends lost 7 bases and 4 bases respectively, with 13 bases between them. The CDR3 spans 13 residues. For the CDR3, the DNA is TGCGCCAGCATTCGGGGTCAGGGCACTGAAGCTTTCTTT. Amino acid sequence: CASIRGQGTEAFF.

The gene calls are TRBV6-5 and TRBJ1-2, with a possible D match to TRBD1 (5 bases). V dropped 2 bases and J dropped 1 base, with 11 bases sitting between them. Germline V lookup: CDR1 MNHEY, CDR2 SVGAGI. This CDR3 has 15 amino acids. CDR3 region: CASSYPQEINYGYTF. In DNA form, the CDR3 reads TGTGCCAGCAGTTACCCACAGGAGATTAACTATGGCTACACCTTC.

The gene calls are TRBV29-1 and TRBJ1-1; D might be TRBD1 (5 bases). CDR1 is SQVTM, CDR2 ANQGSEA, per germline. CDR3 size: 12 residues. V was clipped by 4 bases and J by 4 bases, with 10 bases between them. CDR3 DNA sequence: TGCAGCGTTGCCAGGGTGAGCACTGAAGCTTTCTTT. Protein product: CSVARVSTEAFF.

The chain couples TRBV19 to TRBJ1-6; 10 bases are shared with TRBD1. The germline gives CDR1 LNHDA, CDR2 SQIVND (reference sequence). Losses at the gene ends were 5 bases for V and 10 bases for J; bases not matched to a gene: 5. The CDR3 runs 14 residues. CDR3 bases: TGTGCCAGTAGTGCGCGGGACAGGGGATCACCCCTCCACTTT. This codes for CASSARDRGSPLHF.

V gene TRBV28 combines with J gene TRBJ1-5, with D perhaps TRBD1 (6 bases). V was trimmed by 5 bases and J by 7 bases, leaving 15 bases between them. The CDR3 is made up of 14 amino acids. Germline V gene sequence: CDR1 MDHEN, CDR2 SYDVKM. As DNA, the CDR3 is TGTGCCAGCAGTGGGGGGCCGCGGAGCCAGCCCCAGCATTTT. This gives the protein CASSGGPRSQPQHF. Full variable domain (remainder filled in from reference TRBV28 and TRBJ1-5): DVKVTQSSRYLVKRTGEKVFLECVQDMDHENMFWYRQDPGLGLRLIYFSYDVKMKEKGDIPEGYSVSREKKERFSLILESASTNQTSMYLCASSGGPRSQPQHFGDGTRLSIL.

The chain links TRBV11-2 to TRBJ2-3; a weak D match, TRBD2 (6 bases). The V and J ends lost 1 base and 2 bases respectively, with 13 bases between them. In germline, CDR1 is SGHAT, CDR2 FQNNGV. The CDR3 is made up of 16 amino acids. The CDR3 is CASSLVSREYTDTQYF. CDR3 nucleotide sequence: TGTGCCAGCAGCTTAGTGTCCCGGGAGTACACAGATACGCAGTATTTT.

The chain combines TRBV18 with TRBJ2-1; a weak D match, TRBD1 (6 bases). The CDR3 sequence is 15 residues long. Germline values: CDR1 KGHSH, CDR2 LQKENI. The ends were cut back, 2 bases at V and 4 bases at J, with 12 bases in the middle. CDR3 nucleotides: TGTGCCAGCTCACCAACTTCAGGGGTATACAATGAGCAGTTCTTC. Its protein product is CASSPTSGVYNEQFF. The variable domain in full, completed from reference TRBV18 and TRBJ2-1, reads NAGVMQNPRHLVRRRGQEARLRCSPMKGHSHVYWYRQLPEEGLKFMVYLQKENIIDESGMPKERFSAEFPKEGPSILRIQQVVRGDSAAYFCASSPTSGVYNEQFFGPGTRLTVL.

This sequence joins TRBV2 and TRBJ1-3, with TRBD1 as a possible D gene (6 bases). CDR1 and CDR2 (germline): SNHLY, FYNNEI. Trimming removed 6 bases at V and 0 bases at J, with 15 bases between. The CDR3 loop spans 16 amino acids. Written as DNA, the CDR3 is TGTGCCAGCAGAAGGGGGGACAACGGCTCTGGAAACACCATATATTTT. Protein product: CASRRGDNGSGNTIYF.

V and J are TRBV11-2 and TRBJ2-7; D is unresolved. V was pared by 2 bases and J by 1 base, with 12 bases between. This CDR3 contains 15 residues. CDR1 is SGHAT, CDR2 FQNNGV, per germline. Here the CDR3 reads CASSLRTVTSYEQYF. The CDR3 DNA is TGTGCCAGCAGCTTAAGGACGGTTACGTCCTACGAGCAGTACTTC.